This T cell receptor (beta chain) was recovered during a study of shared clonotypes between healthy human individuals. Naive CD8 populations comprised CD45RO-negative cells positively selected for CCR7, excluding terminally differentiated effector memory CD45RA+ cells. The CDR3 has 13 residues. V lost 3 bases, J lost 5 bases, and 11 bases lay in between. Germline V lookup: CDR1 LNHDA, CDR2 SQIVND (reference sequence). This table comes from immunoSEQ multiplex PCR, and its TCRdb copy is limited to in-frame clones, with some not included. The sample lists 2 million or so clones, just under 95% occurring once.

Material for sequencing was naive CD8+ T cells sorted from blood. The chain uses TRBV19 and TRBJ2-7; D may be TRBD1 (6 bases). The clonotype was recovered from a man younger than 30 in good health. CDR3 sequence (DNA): TGTGCCAGTAGTATGAACAGGGCCCACGAGCAGTACTTC. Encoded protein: CASSMNRAHEQYF.